This T cell receptor beta chain was captured in a study of chemoradiotherapy in HPV16-positive cancers. The CDR3 is made up of 14 amino acids. V shed 1 base and J shed 7 bases, with 11 bases lying between them. Germline CDR1 and CDR2: LNHNV and YYDKDF (reference sequence). Data came from immunoSEQ multiplex PCR; TCRdb stores just in-frame clones and leaves some out. The data show some 19,000 clones, approximately 88% seen once. This specimen consisted of blood, obtained from a patient who underwent chemoradiotherapy. The gene calls are TRBV15 and TRBJ1-5, with D maybe TRBD1 (6 bases). The receptor was isolated from a human donor with HPV-associated anogenital cancer. This CDR3 reads CATSRAGVGQPQHF. The CDR3 DNA sequence: TGTGCCACCAGCAGAGCAGGGGTGGGACAGCCCCAGCATTTT.